A single T cell receptor beta chain is shown here with its context. What it binds is unknown. Isolated RNA was reverse transcribed in full, so expressed TCRB transcripts were sequenced. Average reads for naive, central memory and regulatory T cell samples were about 3.57 million. Clones were sequenced by immunoSEQ multiplex PCR, and TCRdb holds only the in-frame ones, with some missing. The sample holds under 500,000 clones; roughly 30% are singletons and the top ten take around 0.065%. This specimen belongs to a study of beta chain features in type 1 diabetes. CDR1 and CDR2 (germline): SEHNR, FQNEAQ (reference sequence). J was trimmed by 1 base and V by 4 bases; bases with no gene match: 3. This CDR3 is 16 amino acids long. Each of the CD4+ naive, central memory, regulatory and stem cell-like memory populations was sorted via CD45RO/CCR7/CD25/CD127/CD95/CD27. Study conclusions and caveats: Researchers report that Type 1 diabetes patients had moderately but significantly shorter TCRB CDR3s across all four CD4+ subsets. Within the patient group, naive, central memory and Treg TCRB repertoires appeared more similar to each other than within healthy donors.

The receptor comes from a man between 18 and 35 years old in good health. Material for sequencing was naive CD4+ T cells from blood. The chain is built from TRBV7-9 and TRBJ2-4, with TRBD2 identical over 11 bases. The CDR3 region is CASSYGLAGAKNIQYF. The CDR3, as DNA: TGTGCCAGCAGCTACGGACTAGCGGGTGCCAAAAACATTCAGTACTTC.